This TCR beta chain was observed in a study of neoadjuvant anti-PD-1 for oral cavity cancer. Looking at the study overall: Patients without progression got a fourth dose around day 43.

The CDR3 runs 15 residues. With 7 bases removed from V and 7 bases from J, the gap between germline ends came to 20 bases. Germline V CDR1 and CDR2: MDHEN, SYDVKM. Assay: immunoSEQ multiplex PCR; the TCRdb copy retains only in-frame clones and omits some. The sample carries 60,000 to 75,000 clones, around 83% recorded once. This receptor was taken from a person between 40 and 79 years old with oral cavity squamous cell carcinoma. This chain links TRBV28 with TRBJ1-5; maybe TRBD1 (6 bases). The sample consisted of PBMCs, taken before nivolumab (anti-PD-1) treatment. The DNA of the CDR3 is TGTGCCAGCAACTCCGCCGGGGGGCTGGGGCAGCCCCAGCATTTT. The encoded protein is CASNSAGGLGQPQHF.